This T cell receptor (beta chain) was observed in a study of blood T cell repertoires in COVID-19. Study as a whole: Samples representing acute and convalescent COVID-19 were sourced from the United States, Italy and Spain. Nucleic acid was either cDNA or gDNA, and it came from T cells, B-cell-depleted T cells, or PBMCs.

V shed 5 bases, J shed 1 base, and the junction held 4 bases outside the gene matches. Germline V gives CDR1 SGHVS, CDR2 FNYEAQ. This CDR3 contains 15 residues. Original handling: Quantification of nucleated cells was approximated via reference gene primer amplification. Clones were sequenced by immunoSEQ multiplex PCR, and TCRdb holds only the in-frame ones, with some missing. V, J and clone size were drawn from that table, and D and trimming were deduced from the DNA. The repertoire holds roughly 150,000 clones, with around 88% as singletons. The chain uses TRBV7-6 and TRBJ2-5, with TRBD2 matching over 10 bases. The TCR sequence derives from a human donor in a cohort sampled during active COVID-19. Sequenced material: peripheral blood. The CDR3 spells CASSRAGGLQETQYF. CDR3 DNA sequence: TGTGCCAGCAGCCGAGCGGGGGGGCTCCAAGAGACCCAGTACTTC.